These T cell receptor beta chains were read from a single sample in a study of cytomegalovirus exposure and HLA in healthy donors. TCRdb's copy holds only in-frame clones and misses some; the assay was immunoSEQ multiplex PCR. The data show about 200,000 clones, with roughly 13% seen just once and approximately 8.4% held by the top ten. Sample: PBMCs. All receptors come from a man between 45 and 60 years old in good health and CMV-seropositive. The CDR3 runs from the conserved cysteine through the conserved F or W. The D gene is left open where the match is weak. The listing skips clone size in some rows; elsewhere it reads once, few, many or a size class.

v_call: TRBV15; clone_size: few; d_call: .; j_call: TRBJ1-4; cdr3_nt: TGTGCCACCAGTCCGAGTATCCTTGAAAAACTGTTTTTT; cdr3_aa: CATSPSILEKLFF
v_call: TRBV21-1; clone_size: .; d_call: .; j_call: TRBJ2-3; cdr3_nt: TGTGCCAGCAGCAAAGGGGCCACAGATACGCAGTATTTT; cdr3_aa: CASSKGATDTQYF
v_call: TRBV5-1; clone_size: few; d_call: TRBD1; j_call: TRBJ2-7; cdr3_nt: TGCGCCAGCAGCCACGGGACAGGGGAGAAACAGCAGTACTTC; cdr3_aa: CASSHGTGEKQQYF
v_call: TRBV5-4; clone_size: .; d_call: TRBD1; j_call: TRBJ2-5; cdr3_nt: TGTGCCAGCAGCCGGGACAGTCAAGAGACCCAGTACTTC; cdr3_aa: CASSRDSQETQYF
v_call: TRBV7-9; clone_size: few; d_call: TRBD1; j_call: TRBJ1-6; cdr3_nt: TGTGCCAGCAGCCCCCGGGACAGGGGTTATAATTCACCCCTCCACTTT; cdr3_aa: CASSPRDRGYNSPLHF
v_call: TRBV5-4; clone_size: few; d_call: TRBD1; j_call: TRBJ1-2; cdr3_nt: TGTGCCAGCAAGACACAGGGGGCGATTGGGGGCTACACCTTC; cdr3_aa: CASKTQGAIGGYTF
v_call: TRBV7-2; clone_size: .; d_call: .; j_call: TRBJ2-3; cdr3_nt: TGTGCCAGCAGCTCTCTCGCGGGGGCGGGGGATACGCAGTATTTT; cdr3_aa: CASSSLAGAGDTQYF
v_call: TRBV28; clone_size: few; d_call: .; j_call: TRBJ1-5; cdr3_nt: TGTGCCAGCAGACCAACCAGGGTTCAGCCCCAGCATTTT; cdr3_aa: CASRPTRVQPQHF
v_call: TRBV5-1; clone_size: few; d_call: TRBD2; j_call: TRBJ2-3; cdr3_nt: TGCGCCAGCAGCTTACTAGCGGGGGCGCAAGATACGCAGTATTTT; cdr3_aa: CASSLLAGAQDTQYF
v_call: TRBV4-2; clone_size: once; d_call: .; j_call: TRBJ2-1; cdr3_nt: TGTGCCAGCAGCCCAGGGTCTACCTACAATGAGCAGTTCTTC; cdr3_aa: CASSPGSTYNEQFF
v_call: TRBV2; clone_size: few; d_call: .; j_call: TRBJ2-1; cdr3_nt: TGTGCCAGCAGGGGGCGCGATGAGCAGTTCTTC; cdr3_aa: CASRGRDEQFF
v_call: TRBV15; clone_size: few; d_call: TRBD1; j_call: TRBJ1-1; cdr3_nt: TGTGCCACCAGCAGGGCCGACAGGGGGCTCGGTGAAGCTTTCTTT; cdr3_aa: CATSRADRGLGEAFF
v_call: TRBV30; clone_size: .; d_call: .; j_call: TRBJ2-7; cdr3_nt: TGTGCCTGGAGTGTAGGCGGGACCTACGAGCAGTACTTC; cdr3_aa: CAWSVGGTYEQYF
v_call: TRBV5-4; clone_size: .; d_call: .; j_call: TRBJ2-5; cdr3_nt: TGTGCCAGCAGCACTGGTGTTGGGACCCAGTACTTC; cdr3_aa: CASSTGVGTQYF
v_call: TRBV19; clone_size: .; d_call: .; j_call: TRBJ2-7; cdr3_nt: TGTGCCAGTAGTTTACAGGGATTCAACGAGCAGTACTTC; cdr3_aa: CASSLQGFNEQYF
v_call: TRBV9; clone_size: .; d_call: TRBD1; j_call: TRBJ1-3; cdr3_nt: TGTGCCAGCAGCGTGGGACAGGGAGGCGGAAACACCATATATTTT; cdr3_aa: CASSVGQGGGNTIYF
v_call: TRBV9; clone_size: .; d_call: TRBD2; j_call: TRBJ2-3; cdr3_nt: TGTGCCAGCAGCGTAGGACTAGCGGGCACAGATACGCAGTATTTT; cdr3_aa: CASSVGLAGTDTQYF
v_call: TRBV19; clone_size: .; d_call: TRBD2; j_call: TRBJ2-3; cdr3_nt: TGTGCCAGTAGGGGGGACCGACTAGCGGGGGACACAGATACGCAGTATTTT; cdr3_aa: CASRGDRLAGDTDTQYF
v_call: TRBV27; clone_size: few; d_call: .; j_call: TRBJ2-7; cdr3_nt: TGTGCCAGCAGTCTAGGATACGAGCAGTACTTC; cdr3_aa: CASSLGYEQYF
v_call: TRBV7-2; clone_size: few; d_call: .; j_call: TRBJ2-3; cdr3_nt: TGTGCCAGCAGCTTACTCTCAGATACGCAGTATTTT; cdr3_aa: CASSLLSDTQYF
v_call: TRBV6-5; clone_size: few; d_call: TRBD1; j_call: TRBJ2-1; cdr3_nt: TGTGCCAGCAGCCGACAGGGCCAGTCCAATGAGCAGTTCTTC; cdr3_aa: CASSRQGQSNEQFF
v_call: TRBV4-3; clone_size: few; d_call: TRBD1; j_call: TRBJ2-1; cdr3_nt: TGCGCCAGCAGCCAAGAATTCGCGGACAGGGTGTACAATGAGCAGTTCTTC; cdr3_aa: CASSQEFADRVYNEQFF
v_call: TRBV9; clone_size: few; d_call: .; j_call: TRBJ2-2; cdr3_nt: TGTGCCAGCAGCGTAGTGGAGGGGCGAACCGGGGAGCTGTTTTTT; cdr3_aa: CASSVVEGRTGELFF
v_call: TRBV7-8; clone_size: few; d_call: TRBD1; j_call: TRBJ1-1; cdr3_nt: TGTGCCAGCAGCTTAGCAATAGGACAGGGGATGAGAGCTTTCTTT; cdr3_aa: CASSLAIGQGMRAFF
v_call: TRBV15; clone_size: .; d_call: TRBD2; j_call: TRBJ2-1; cdr3_nt: TGTGCCACCAGCAGGGATAGCGGGGGTTCCTACAATGAGCAGTTCTTC; cdr3_aa: CATSRDSGGSYNEQFF
v_call: TRBV9; clone_size: few; d_call: .; j_call: TRBJ2-2; cdr3_nt: TGTGCCAGCAGCTCCGGGGGGCCGAACACCGGGGAGCTGTTTTTT; cdr3_aa: CASSSGGPNTGELFF
v_call: TRBV10-2; clone_size: few; d_call: TRBD2; j_call: TRBJ2-1; cdr3_nt: TGCGCCAGCACACGACAGGGCCTTAGCGGGGGGGCCGATGAGCAGTTCTTC; cdr3_aa: CASTRQGLSGGADEQFF
v_call: TRBV2; clone_size: few; d_call: .; j_call: TRBJ1-1; cdr3_nt: TGTGCCAGCCGAGGGTCGGGGGACACTGAAGCTTTCTTT; cdr3_aa: CASRGSGDTEAFF
v_call: TRBV11-3; clone_size: .; d_call: .; j_call: TRBJ1-1; cdr3_nt: TGTGCCAGCAAAATGGGGGCTAGGACTGAAGCTTTCTTT; cdr3_aa: CASKMGARTEAFF
v_call: TRBV5-4; clone_size: few; d_call: TRBD2; j_call: TRBJ2-7; cdr3_nt: TGTGCCAGCAGCCCGGGACTAGCGGGGAACTACGAGCAGTACTTC; cdr3_aa: CASSPGLAGNYEQYF
v_call: TRBV2; clone_size: .; d_call: .; j_call: TRBJ2-2; cdr3_nt: TGTGCCAGCAGTGAAGCGCTTCTACGGGGAGGACGCACCGGGGAGCTGTTTTTT; cdr3_aa: CASSEALLRGGRTGELFF
v_call: TRBV29-1; clone_size: few; d_call: .; j_call: TRBJ1-1; cdr3_nt: TGCAGCGTTGAAGTCCAGGGACTTAACACTGAAGCTTTCTTT; cdr3_aa: CSVEVQGLNTEAFF
v_call: TRBV28; clone_size: .; d_call: TRBD2; j_call: TRBJ2-1; cdr3_nt: TGTGCCAGCAGTTTTACTAGCGGAAACAATGAGCAGTTCTTC; cdr3_aa: CASSFTSGNNEQFF
v_call: TRBV5-1; clone_size: few; d_call: TRBD2; j_call: TRBJ2-3; cdr3_nt: TGCGCCAGCAGCGCGGGAGGGACAACCGGTGCAGATACGCAGTATTTT; cdr3_aa: CASSAGGTTGADTQYF
v_call: TRBV4-1; clone_size: .; d_call: .; j_call: TRBJ2-1; cdr3_nt: TGCGCCAGCAGCAATGACAGACCAAACTACAATGAGCAGTTCTTC; cdr3_aa: CASSNDRPNYNEQFF
v_call: TRBV7-2; clone_size: .; d_call: .; j_call: TRBJ1-5; cdr3_nt: TGTGCCAGCAGCTTAGATGGGGGCCGCCTTCAGCCCCAGCATTTT; cdr3_aa: CASSLDGGRLQPQHF
v_call: TRBV21-1; clone_size: .; d_call: .; j_call: TRBJ2-2; cdr3_nt: TGTGCCAGCAGCAAAGAAGGTTGGACTAGCGGGGGATCGAACACCGGGGAGCTGTTTTTT; cdr3_aa: CASSKEGWTSGGSNTGELFF
v_call: TRBV6-5; clone_size: few; d_call: .; j_call: TRBJ2-5; cdr3_nt: TGTGCCAGCAGTTACCCGGGACAACCTAGCCAGTACTTC; cdr3_aa: CASSYPGQPSQYF
v_call: TRBV4-2; clone_size: .; d_call: TRBD2; j_call: TRBJ2-1; cdr3_nt: TGTGCCAGCAGCCAAGTCTCCGGGACTAGCGTCCCAAATGAGCAGTTCTTC; cdr3_aa: CASSQVSGTSVPNEQFF